These 9 T cell receptor beta chains came from one sample sequenced in a study of OX40 agonist ivuxolimab in advanced cancers. The method was immunoSEQ multiplex PCR; TCRdb's version includes in-frame clones alone and lacks a portion of them. Altogether approximately 100,000 clones are present, roughly 80% being singletons, with the ten largest covering about 5.5%. The sample here was CD4+ or CD8+ T cells sorted from blood, taken in a trial of the OX40 agonist ivuxolimab. These receptors all come from an adult with an advanced solid tumor such as melanoma, head and neck, liver or kidney cancer.

The chain carries TRBV29-1 and TRBJ2-7, with D perhaps assigned TRBD1 or TRBD2 (5 bases each). Germline CDR1 and CDR2: SQVTM and ANQGSEA. V lost 8 bases and J lost 4, with 15 bases in between. The CDR3 extends over 12 amino acids. CDR3 protein: CSIGDPPYEQYF. DNA of the CDR3: TGCAGCATCGGGGACCCGCCATACGAGCAGTACTTC.

The chain uses TRBV5-1 and TRBJ2-2, with TRBD1 matching 8 bases. CDR1 is SGHRS, CDR2 YFSETQ, per germline. The CDR3 covers 15 residues. The V and J ends lost 4 bases and 7 bases, in that order; junction bases with no gene match: 9. CDR3 region: CASSGQGLSNGELFF. The CDR3, as DNA: TGCGCCAGCAGCGGACAGGGCTTAAGTAACGGGGAGCTGTTTTTT. Drawing the rest from reference TRBV5-1 and TRBJ2-2, the complete variable domain is KAGVTQTPRYLIKTRGQQVTLSCSPISGHRSVSWYQQTPGQGLQFLFEYFSETQRNKGNFPGRFSGRQFSNSRSEMNVSTLELGDSALYLCASSGQGLSNGELFFGEGSRLTVL.

The chain combines TRBV21-1 with TRBJ1-2; the D call in the table, TRBD1, was not verified against the DNA. TRBV21-1 corresponds to a pseudogene. CDR3 size: 15 residues. CDR3 nucleotides: TGTGCCAGCAGCCCCCGGGACAGGGTGCACTATGGCTACACCTTC. This encodes CASSPRDRVHYGYTF.

The chain is built from TRBV12-2 and TRBJ1-5; TRBD1 is taken as the D call from the table, unchecked against the DNA. TRBV12-2 is assigned pseudogene status. There are 16 residues in the CDR3. CDR3 in amino acids: CASRYRQQGAGQPQHF. The CDR3 region has the DNA TGTGCAAGTCGCTACCGCCAGCAGGGGGCAGGACAGCCCCAGCATTTT.

V gene TRBV11-3 combines with J gene TRBJ2-3; D remains ambiguous. Germline assignment: CDR1 SGHNT and CDR2 YENEEA. The CDR3 has 14 residues. Trimming stripped 5 bases from V and 0 bases from J, with 9 bases between. The CDR3 here is CASSLSTSTDTQYF. In nucleotides, the CDR3 is TGTGCCAGCAGCCTGAGCACTAGCACAGATACGCAGTATTTT.

V is TRBV19 and J is TRBJ1-6; D gene unclear. CDR1 is LNHDA, CDR2 SQIVND, per germline (reference sequence). Trimming took 6 bases from V and 5 from J, leaving 11 bases between them. This CDR3 comprises 14 residues. CDR3 DNA sequence: TGTGCCAGTAGACGAGAAAACAATAATTCACCCCTCCACTTT. As protein: CASRRENNNSPLHF.

This clone has only one observation. The chain joins TRBV6-1 to TRBJ1-1; 8 bases fit TRBD1. Germline loops: CDR1 MNHNS, CDR2 SASEGT. V lost 5 bases and J lost 7; bases outside the gene matches: 12. CDR3 size: 15 residues. CDR3 sequence: CASSTLGQGEGEAFF. The CDR3 DNA follows: TGTGCCAGCAGTACGCTAGGACAGGGAGAGGGTGAAGCTTTCTTT.

This sequence joins TRBV6-1 and TRBJ2-3, with 7 bases lining up with TRBD1. The V and J ends lost 6 bases and 6 bases, in that order; junction bases with no gene match: 12. This CDR3 is built from 15 residues. CDR1 MNHNS and CDR2 SASEGT come from the germline V gene. The CDR3 sequence is CASSTEVGGADTQYF. The CDR3 nucleotides read TGTGCCAGCAGCACTGAGGTAGGGGGCGCGGATACGCAGTATTTT.

The V and J genes are TRBV4-2 and TRBJ2-7, with 9 bases lining up with TRBD1. Unmatched junction bases numbered 6, after V lost 5 bases and J lost 1 base. Germline values: CDR1 LGHNA, CDR2 YNFKEQ. The CDR3 totals 15 residues. The CDR3 DNA is TGTGCCAGCAGCGCAACTGGGACAGGGTCCTACGAGCAGTACTTC. Its translation: CASSATGTGSYEQYF.